The sequence of this T cell receptor beta chain was determined in a study of cytomegalovirus exposure and HLA in healthy donors (dated by TCRdb to 2016 to 2017). About the full investigation: In an earlier analysis of 550 to 750 of the donors, 276 Gb of sequence data and about 110 million unique TCR beta sequences from about 190 million T cells were reported. The number of donors typed differed by locus, with about 629-630 for A, B, C, DRB1 and DQB1, over 500 for DQA1, 606 for DPA1, and roughly 450 for DPB1. Besides the first cohort of approximately 710 subjects, a separate validation cohort made up of roughly 120 different subjects was used. A later genetic analysis used genome-wide SNP genotypes for about 60% of the 666 donors, treating that subset as a discovery cohort. A handful of DR-DQ haplotypes were treated as single units for association and clustering because of strong linkage in the cohort. The study used immunosequencing to profile the T cell repertoires of hundreds of subjects and linked those repertoires to cytomegalovirus serostatus. The aim of the study was to test whether cataloging public T cell receptors could identify signatures of past pathogen exposure. An early release covering 500 to 750 HLA-typed donors comprised approximately 290 gigabases of sequencing data and about 90 million unique TCR sequences. Among the approximately 400 genotyped donors, more than 70% belonged to the genetic ancestry cluster associated with self-reported Caucasian donors. To predict cytomegalovirus infection status, the study brought together high-throughput TCR immunosequencing, statistical association of individual TCRs with disease status, and machine learning. Donor age, sex, ethnicity and CMV serostatus were compiled together with the repertoire data. All discovery cohort repertoires had been generated using a single sequencing platform. An earlier analysis of roughly 580 of the donors used high-throughput TCR beta sequencing to judge whether each TCR beta V gene segment behaved as functional or pseudogenic. Among 398 genotyped donors of the cohort, an average of roughly 240,000 unique TCR beta nucleotide sequences were sequenced per donor, around a sixth of them non-productive. In a later analysis, previously published TCR beta repertoires from more than 500 donors were re-analyzed and high-resolution HLA genotyping was added so that TCR occurrence patterns could be studied. Rather than drawing on any new phenotypic data, the later analysis identified candidate immune exposures from TCR beta sequences and the way those sequences occurred across donors. Both class I and class II loci were covered by HLA typing, at four-digit resolution.

What the study reported, not specific to this receptor: According to a later genetic analysis, donors in an Asian-associated ancestry cluster had fewer N-insertions in productive TCRs than the approximately 690-donor mean. When HLA alleles, especially DR and DQ, strongly co-occurred, attributing TCR associations to individual alleles was difficult. Because HLA typing was missing for some donors at each locus, association tests included only the typed subset. In vitro tests confirmed that a few of the cytomegalovirus-associated TCR beta chains recognize cytomegalovirus antigens. In a later analysis, most CMV-associated TCR beta chains were found to appear HLA-restricted, with HLA associations seemingly driven largely by CMV exposure. In a later analysis, HLA-associated TCR beta chains showed more clonal expansion and lower generation probabilities than non-associated chains that were equally common. Most TCR sequences were seen in very few donors, while some public TCRs were found in many individuals. According to the authors, the approach could potentially be generalized to other disease states and immunological phenotypes. A further reported finding was that TCR beta sequences accurately predicted the HLA-A and HLA-B alleles for most subjects in the first cohort. The study gave a list of over 150 TCR beta chains associated with cytomegalovirus. The earlier analysis of 450 to 700 of the donors excluded approximately 17 rarely observed V segments, including chromosome 9 orphons, because counts were too low. Correlated functional status among segregating V segments might be attributable to linkage disequilibrium, but an unknown experimental factor could not be ruled out. The 87-base-pair reads could not distinguish some IMGT-functional V segments, including TRBV6-2 and TRBV6-3, so those segments were excluded. In an earlier analysis of some 550 of the donors, most TCR beta V segments were observed in productive rearrangements about 90% or about 30% of the time, broadly matching IMGT annotations. A later genetic analysis associated a missense DCLRE1C variant with V-gene and J-gene trimming of TCR beta chains, and an independent cohort replicated the association. A later analysis found that TCR association rates varied across HLA loci, with DRB1 alleles showing the most associated TCRs and HLA-C alleles the fewest. The classifier was reported to diagnose cytomegalovirus status with high specificity and sensitivity in both the original and validation cohorts. In a later analysis, some 18,000 TCR beta sequences were associated with specific HLA alleles at a false discovery rate of 0.05. CMV serostatus was the only immune exposure information available for the cohort. Only TCR beta chains were sequenced in this cohort, and the absence of alpha or paired-chain data limited detectable features. A cluster of highly shared sequence variants was judged likely to be a technical artifact of the sequencing pipeline. Several of the top co-occurrence clusters appeared to be linked to parvovirus B19, influenza, CMV and Epstein-Barr virus, according to a later analysis. Roughly uniform sequencing depth across donors was assumed in presence/absence analyses, although this assumption may not hold.

The protocol used for the library was the immunoSEQ multiplex PCR assay. The multiplex PCR relied on a mix of 60 forward primers for TCR Vbeta segments and 13 reverse primers for TCR Jbeta segments. Amplification of the CDR3 region of rearranged TCR beta genes was performed with a multiplex PCR assay on genomic DNA. The Illumina HiSeq System was used to sequence the amplified TCR beta libraries as 87-base-pair reads. Regarding the original processing steps: In a later analysis, some 80 million unique TCR beta chains were counted across the roughly 610 repertoires, and roughly 9.9 million of these chains were shared by at least two donors. Raw reads were error-corrected and collapsed into unique sequences with a nearest-neighbor algorithm that merged closely related sequences to remove PCR and sequencing errors. V, D and J gene segments were assigned by aligning CDR3 sequences to IMGT reference sequences. For a sequence to be retained, a match of at least six nucleotides was required to both a V gene segment and a J gene segment. Rearrangements were classified as productive when the CDR3 lacked stop codons and remained in frame with V and J, and all other rearrangements were classified as non-productive. Following IMGT convention, CDR3 was defined as the stretch from the second conserved V-encoded cysteine up to the conserved J-encoded phenylalanine. Sequences without an unambiguous match to a single V gene segment were excluded from the earlier analysis of 587 of the donors. An earlier analysis of approximately 590 of the donors called V segments functional above 56.7% productive rearrangements and segregating when the between-donor standard deviation exceeded 5%. To diagnose cytomegalovirus status from the catalog of TCR beta chain sequences, a statistical classification framework was built. In a later analysis, V and J genes were assigned by comparing TCR nucleotide sequences against IMGT/GENE-DB human TR gene sequences. The TCRdist pipeline was used in a later analysis to assign CDR3 sequences and most-parsimonious VDJ recombination scenarios. A later analysis defined each TCR beta chain by its CDR3 amino acid sequence plus V-gene family, and excluded reads lacking a unique V-gene family. A later analysis removed 550 to 700 highly shared, low-generation-probability nucleotide sequences to deal with suspected cross-contamination and a sequencing artifact. For each public chain, a later analysis derived a clonal expansion index from normalized ranks of inferred template counts within each repertoire. In a later analysis, generation probabilities were computed using a VDJ recombination model fitted to out-of-frame rearrangements, and the results were checked against IGoR. In a later analysis, hypergeometric tests were used to score TCR-TCR, TCR-HLA and TCR-CMV co-occurrence, with a repertoire-size bias correction applied to TCR pairs. In a later analysis, false discovery rates were estimated by permuting HLA or CMV assignments 20 times. In a later analysis, co-occurring TCRs were grouped using DBSCAN, with TCRdist sequence similarity added in when clustering inside HLA-allele-positive subsets. Repertoires with fewer than 30,000 or more than 120,000 public chains, plus five repertoires with anomalous nucleotide sharing, were excluded from co-occurrence clustering. The clones in this table, taken by TCRdb from immuneACCESS, are in-frame only. Not every clone is retained; where verified, under half of the shortfall comes from an unresolved V gene, and the cause of the rest is unknown. That table furnishes V, J and clone size, whereas the DNA furnished D and trimming. This sample gives 55,000 to 65,000 clones in total; approximately 77% of them show up just once. Clones ranked in the top ten supply approximately 3.4% of the sample.

A word on this clone: Its binding antigen is unknown. Per-nucleotide qualities are absent, and no much larger clonotype sits a single base away.

From cysteine to phenylalanine, the CDR3 is 17 amino acids long. The sequence is cut down to CDR3 DNA, 51 bases in frame from base 1. Trimming at the junction amounts to 0 bases on V and 2 bases on J, and the germline ends lie 15 bases apart. From the germline V gene, CDR1 is SGHDN and CDR2 is FVKESK. The cohort consisted of 670 or so healthy bone marrow donors. At the time of sampling, all cohort members were nominally healthy, though unrecorded immune exposures were likely present. The donor tested CMV seropositive, placing the donor among the roughly 270 seropositive members of the cohort. Each donor provided a peripheral blood sample, and peripheral blood mononuclear cells were used for TCR beta sequencing. The Qiagen DNeasy Blood Extraction Kit was used to extract genomic DNA from the blood cell samples.

The origin of this receptor is a woman in her thirties or forties in good health and CMV-seropositive. Recombination joined TRBV14 with TRBJ2-3; the D region possibly corresponds to TRBD2 (6 bases align). The sample was PBMCs. The nucleotides read TGTGCCAGCAGCCAAGAGGAGGGTTCGTTGGCCACAGATACGCAGTATTTT. It encodes CASSQEEGSLATDTQYF.